The 5 T cell receptor beta chains in this list originate from one sample, sequenced in a study of shared clonotypes between healthy human individuals. Assay: immunoSEQ multiplex PCR; the TCRdb copy retains only in-frame clones and omits some. The sample yields approximately 340,000 clones, 70% to 75% seen once. Input material: memory CD4+ T cells sorted from blood. Subset defined: CD45RA-negative fraction. These receptors all stem from a man younger than 40 in good health.

The CDR3 reads CASSSIVTTGTVGELFF. The CDR3 coding sequence is TGTGCCAGCAGTTCCATAGTAACGACAGGGACGGTCGGGGAGCTGTTTTTT. V is TRBV27 and J is TRBJ2-2; 7 bases agree with TRBD1. The V segment lost 4 bases and the J segment 7 bases; nucleotides outside the gene matches: 15. Germline CDR1 and CDR2: MNHEY and SMNVEV (reference sequence). This CDR3 region has 17 residues.

The chain is built from TRBV5-1 and TRBJ2-3; tentatively, D is TRBD2 (6 bases). Germline CDR1 is SGHRS and CDR2 is YFSETQ. The V end was cut by 1 base, the J end by 4 bases, with 19 bases between. This CDR3 is 17 amino acids long. CDR3 nucleotide sequence: TGCGCCAGCAGCTTGTGGCGCGCGGGGCTAACGGCAGATACGCAGTATTTT. It specifies CASSLWRAGLTADTQYF.

This clone was seen many times. The chain has TRBV11-2 and TRBJ2-1, with D tentatively TRBD2 (6 bases). CDR1 and CDR2 (germline): SGHAT, FQNNGV. The V gene lost 1 base and the J gene lost 7 bases, with 23 bases spanning the gap. There are 18 residues in the CDR3. The CDR3 sequence is CASSLVVSASTGGNEQFF. In nucleotides, the CDR3 is TGTGCCAGCAGCTTAGTCGTCTCTGCTTCGACCGGGGGAAATGAGCAGTTCTTC. Full variable domain (remainder filled in from reference TRBV11-2 and TRBJ2-1): EAGVAQSPRYKIIEKRQSVAFWCNPISGHATLYWYQQILGQGPKLLIQFQNNGVVDDSQLPKDRFSAERLKGVDSTLKIQPAKLEDSAVYLCASSLVVSASTGGNEQFFGPGTRLTVL.

This clone was observed a handful of times. The chain employs TRBV6-1 and TRBJ1-1, with D perhaps TRBD1 (6 bases). With 5 bases removed from V and 1 base from J, the gap between germline ends came to 8 bases. The CDR3 length is 13 residues. CDR1 is MNHNS, CDR2 SASEGT, per germline. The CDR3 bases are TGTGCCAGCAGTCAACAGGGGAACACTGAAGCTTTCTTT. Protein product: CASSQQGNTEAFF.

This clone has a handful of counts. V is TRBV6-1 and J is TRBJ1-2, with 7 nucleotides matching TRBD1. The length of the CDR3 is 13 residues. Germline V gene data show CDR1 as MNHNS and CDR2 as SASEGT. J was trimmed by 3 bases and V by 7 bases; bases with no gene match: 5. CDR3 sequence reads: CASIPGTDYGYTF. In nucleotides, the CDR3 is TGTGCCAGCATCCCTGGGACAGACTATGGCTACACCTTC.